The source of this TCR beta chain is a study of beta chain features in type 1 diabetes. Since all of the isolated RNA was reverse transcribed, expressed TCRB transcripts were what got sequenced. Assay used: immunoSEQ multiplex PCR; TCRdb lists only in-frame clones, some missing. The sample holds some 330,000 clones; more than 9.5% are singletons and the top ten take about 0.015%. Trimming took 1 base from V and 4 from J, leaving 8 bases between them. CDR1 is SGHTA, CDR2 FQGNSA, per germline. This CDR3 is 14 amino acids long. With respect to this clone: Additional DNA sequences in this sample encode the identical CDR3.

The chain is built from TRBV7-2 and TRBJ2-1, with TRBD2 as a possible D gene (6 bases). The source material was naive CD4+ T cells from blood. The TCR comes from a woman in her thirties in good health. CDR3: CASSLGREYNEQFF. DNA of the CDR3: TGTGCCAGCAGCTTAGGACGGGAGTACAATGAGCAGTTCTTC.